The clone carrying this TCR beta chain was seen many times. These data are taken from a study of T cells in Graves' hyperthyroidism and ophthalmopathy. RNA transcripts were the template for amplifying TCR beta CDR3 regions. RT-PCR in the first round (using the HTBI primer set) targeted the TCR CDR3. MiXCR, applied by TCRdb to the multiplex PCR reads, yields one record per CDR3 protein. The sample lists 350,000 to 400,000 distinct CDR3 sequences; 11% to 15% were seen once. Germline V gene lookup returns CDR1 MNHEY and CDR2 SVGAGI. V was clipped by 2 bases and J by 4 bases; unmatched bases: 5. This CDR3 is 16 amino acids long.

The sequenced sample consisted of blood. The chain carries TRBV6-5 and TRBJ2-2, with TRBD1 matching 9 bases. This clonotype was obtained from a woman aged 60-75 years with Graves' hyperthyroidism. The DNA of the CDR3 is TGTGCCAGCAGTTACCAGCGACAGGGGGGCACCGGGGAGCTGTTTTTT. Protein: CASSYQRQGGTGELFF.